The rows below give T cell receptor beta chains drawn from one sample of a study of blood T cell repertoires in COVID-19. TCRdb's copy holds only in-frame clones and misses some; the assay was immunoSEQ multiplex PCR. The table includes about 58,000 clones, around 91% detected once. Sequencing was done on a sample of peripheral blood. These TCRs come from a woman aged 55 to 70 with active COVID-19. Both conserved end residues are part of each CDR3. D genes are given only for firm matches. Clone size is stated in some rows and not others, as once, few, many or a class when expanded.

D gene	V gene	clone size	J gene	CDR3 DNA	CDR3 protein
.	TRBV30	.	TRBJ2-2	TGTGCCTGGAACACAGGTACCGTCACCGGGGAGCTGTTTTTT	CAWNTGTVTGELFF
.	TRBV7-9	.	TRBJ1-2	TGTGCCAGCAGTTCTAACAGCTACTATGGCTACACCTTC	CASSSNSYYGYTF
.	TRBV5-5	.	TRBJ2-2	TGTGCCAGCAGCTTGGAAGGGTTCCGGACAGCCACCGGGGAGCTGTTTTTT	CASSLEGFRTATGELFF
TRBD1	TRBV9	few	TRBJ2-7	TGTGCCAGCAGCGAGGGACAGGGCACACCCTACGAGCAGTACTTC	CASSEGQGTPYEQYF
.	TRBV4-1	.	TRBJ2-5	TGCGCCAGCAGCCAAGACGCAGGGGAAGAGACCCAGTACTTC	CASSQDAGEETQYF
TRBD1	TRBV9	.	TRBJ2-1	TGTGCCAGCAGCGTAGTAGGGGACAGGGAGGATGAGCAGTTCTTC	CASSVVGDREDEQFF
TRBD1	TRBV18	.	TRBJ2-4	TGTGCCAGCTCGCGACAGGGGCTCCGAGCCAAAAACATTCAGTACTTC	CASSRQGLRAKNIQYF
.	TRBV4-3	.	TRBJ2-3	TGCGCCAGCAGCCAAGAATTCCTCACAGATACGCAGTATTTT	CASSQEFLTDTQYF
TRBD1	TRBV4-2	.	TRBJ1-2	TGTGCCAGCAGCCAAGATGAGACAGGGAACTATGGCTACACCTTC	CASSQDETGNYGYTF
TRBD2	TRBV5-1	.	TRBJ2-7	TGCGCCAGCAGCCGACCTCCGGGACTATTCTCCTACGAGCAGTACTTC	CASSRPPGLFSYEQYF
.	TRBV15	.	TRBJ1-3	TGTGCCACCAGCAGAGAGGAGGGGTGGGGAAACACCATATATTTT	CATSREEGWGNTIYF
TRBD1	TRBV29-1	.	TRBJ2-7	TGCAGCGTTGAGGGGGACAGGGGGCGCGAGCAGTACTTC	CSVEGDRGREQYF
.	TRBV5-5	.	TRBJ2-5	TGTGCCAGCAGCTTGGCTACAGCCCAAGAGACCCAGTACTTC	CASSLATAQETQYF
TRBD1	TRBV5-1	.	TRBJ2-1	TGCGCCAGCAGCTTGATGACAGGGTCAAGAAGAAATGAGCAGTTCTTC	CASSLMTGSRRNEQFF
.	TRBV6-4	.	TRBJ2-7	TGTGCCAGCAGCGCGGGACCCCGCGCCGAGCAGTACTTC	CASSAGPRAEQYF
.	TRBV7-2	few	TRBJ1-5	TGTGCCAGCAGCCGCGCTGGGGGGGGGATCAATCAGCCCCAGCATTTT	CASSRAGGGINQPQHF
TRBD1	TRBV6-5	.	TRBJ1-2	TGTGCCAGCAGTTACACTCCCAGGGGGCGCGTTGGCTACACCTTC	CASSYTPRGRVGYTF
.	TRBV18	.	TRBJ2-5	TGTGCCAGCTCACCCGGACAGATAGAAGAGACCCAGTACTTC	CASSPGQIEETQYF
.	TRBV27	once	TRBJ1-1	TGTGCCAGCAGTTTAAGGCTAGGAAAAACTGAAGCTTTCTTT	CASSLRLGKTEAFF
.	TRBV6-1	.	TRBJ1-1	TGTGCCAGCAGTGAACTTCCGGGGGAACGAGCTTTCTTT	CASSELPGERAFF
.	TRBV9	.	TRBJ1-1	TGTGCCAGCAGCAACACAGGGTTGAACACTGAAGCTTTCTTT	CASSNTGLNTEAFF
.	TRBV6-5	.	TRBJ2-2	TGTGCCAGCAGTTCACAACTAAGTTCCGGGGAGCTGTTTTTT	CASSSQLSSGELFF
TRBD1	TRBV9	.	TRBJ1-1	TGTGCCAGCAGCTCACAGGTCAGGGGGACTGAAGCTTTCTTT	CASSSQVRGTEAFF
.	TRBV12-5	.	TRBJ1-2	TGTGCTAGTGGTGTCGACACCCTAAACTATGGCTACACCTTC	CASGVDTLNYGYTF
.	TRBV5-1	.	TRBJ2-3	TGCGCCAGCAGCCCCATTGAGAGCACAGATACGCAGTATTTT	CASSPIESTDTQYF